This paragraph reports one T cell receptor (beta chain). No antigen is known for it. Germline CDR1 reads MNHEY; CDR2 reads SMNVEV (reference sequence). The ends lost 5 bases at V and 4 bases at J; junction bases unmatched: 8. This CDR3 comprises 16 residues. These data come from a study of cytomegalovirus exposure and HLA in healthy donors. General observations from the study: Later on, analysis showed that most CMV-associated TCR beta chains appeared to be HLA-restricted. The study designated around 150 TCR beta chains cytomegalovirus-associated.

Primers included in the PCR were 60 Vbeta and 13 Jbeta primers. Generated by immunoSEQ multiplex PCR, the TCRdb table keeps only in-frame clones and is missing some. The table includes about 110,000 clones, 60% to 70% detected once. The sample consisted of PBMCs. The chain combines TRBV27 with TRBJ2-3, with TRBD2 matching over 11 bases. This TCR derives from a man younger than 45 in good health and CMV-seropositive. The CDR3, as DNA: TGTGCCAGCAGTCCTGGCCTAGCGGGGGGTTCAGATACGCAGTATTTT. Translated: CASSPGLAGGSDTQYF.